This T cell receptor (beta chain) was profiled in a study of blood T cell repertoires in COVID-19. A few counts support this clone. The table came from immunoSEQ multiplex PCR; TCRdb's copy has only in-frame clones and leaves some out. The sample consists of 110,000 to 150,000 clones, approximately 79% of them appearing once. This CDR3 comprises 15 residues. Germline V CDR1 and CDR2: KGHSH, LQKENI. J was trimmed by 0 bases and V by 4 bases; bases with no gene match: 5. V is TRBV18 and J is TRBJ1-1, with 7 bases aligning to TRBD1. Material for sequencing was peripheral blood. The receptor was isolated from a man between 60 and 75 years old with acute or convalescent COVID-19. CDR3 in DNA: TGTGCCAGCTCACAACCGACAGGGATGAACACTGAAGCTTTCTTT. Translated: CASSQPTGMNTEAFF.